A selection of T cell receptor beta chains follows, all from one sample in a study of blood T cells in healthy people across ages. TCRdb fed the 5' RACE reads into MiXCR, producing one record per CDR3 protein. The table shows 800,000 to 950,000 distinct CDR3 sequences, with around 29% occurring only once. This sample also appeared in a second study, on T cells of mothers and their children.

Input material: blood. These TCRs come from a woman aged 40-49 years in good health. CDR3s leave out the opening cysteine and the closing phenylalanine or tryptophan. For some rows the clone size is stated as once, few or many, or as a class when expanded; others skip it.

len	v_gene	abundance	j_gene	CDR3aa
11	TRBV7-3	few	TRBJ2-3	ASSLASLDTQY
10	TRBV7-3	many	TRBJ2-5	ASSPDRETQY
12	TRBV7-9	NA	TRBJ1-1	ASILSTTNTEAF
11	TRBV7-2	few	TRBJ2-2	ASRPTPTGELF
11	TRBV3-1	few	TRBJ1-5	ASSQDRHQPQH
12	TRBV6-1	NA	TRBJ2-7	ASSWTGEGCEQY
13	TRBV12-3/TRBV12-4	many	TRBJ2-3	ASSPQGSNTDTQY
13	TRBV12-3/TRBV12-4	NA	TRBJ2-1	ASSLVRGSESEQF
11	TRBV6-4	NA	TRBJ1-1	ASSDFWDSEAF
13	TRBV27	NA	TRBJ2-3	ASSLWSGSTDTQY
13	TRBV24-1	NA	TRBJ1-5	ATMGAGEGNQPQH
11	TRBV5-8	NA	TRBJ1-2	ASSEFRGQGYT
13	TRBV15	NA	TRBJ1-5	ATTRDVLSNQPQH
8	TRBV6-1	NA	TRBJ2-5	ASSEEVQY
13	TRBV7-8	many	TRBJ2-7	ASSSSLWDIYEQY
13	TRBV12-3/TRBV12-4	few	TRBJ2-5	ASSFGARGGETQY
13	TRBV20-1	few	TRBJ1-1	SARGRSVMNTEAF
12	TRBV28	few	TRBJ2-5	ASNGDRAQETQY
15	TRBV12-3/TRBV12-4	NA	TRBJ2-5	ASSPSRGATPQETQY
17	TRBV6-1	many	TRBJ2-6	ASSSRILGQLSGANVLT
13	TRBV6-5	few	TRBJ1-2	ATKMEGQLDYGYT
11	TRBV29-1	many	TRBJ2-5	SVTDRDQETQY
14	TRBV14	NA	TRBJ2-3	ASSQDYPLSTDTQY
12	TRBV10-3	many	TRBJ1-5	AISRDSFNQPQH
13	TRBV20-1	NA	TRBJ1-2	SARDSNRGLDGYT
11	TRBV30	few	TRBJ2-3	AWNRGAQDTQY
13	TRBV7-9	NA	TRBJ2-5	ASSPRQGTRETQY
13	TRBV14	NA	TRBJ1-2	ASSFRQGTNYGYT
9	TRBV29-1	many	TRBJ2-7	SVELSYEQY
13	TRBV5-1	once	TRBJ2-3	ASSLDGDNTDTQY
13	TRBV10-3	NA	TRBJ2-7	AISEGGVISYEQY
13	TRBV5-1	once	TRBJ2-1	ASSREPYRDTEQF
11	TRBV7-2	NA	TRBJ2-7	ASSFDAPYEQY
12	TRBV6-2/TRBV6-3	NA	TRBJ1-1	ASSYSIWGTEAF
12	TRBV5-5	few	TRBJ2-1	ASSRLATYNEQF
15	TRBV14	few	TRBJ2-5	ASSQLPGLAGVETQY
13	TRBV18	NA	TRBJ1-1	ASSYGQGGSTEAF
10	TRBV10-3	NA	TRBJ1-5	AISQGNQPQH
13	TRBV7-7	few	TRBJ2-5	ASSPRSGGQETQY
13	TRBV7-3	many	TRBJ2-7	ASSLEAGGTYEQY